The next 30 T cell receptor beta chains were all read from a single sample in a study of CD8+CD57+ T cells in acquired aplastic anemia. Researchers used genomic DNA as the template to profile TCR beta VDJ and CDR3. TCRdb independently ran MiXCR on the reads; one entry per CDR3 protein. The sample includes about 210,000 distinct CDR3 sequences, roughly 35% of them seen just once. The sample comprised sorted CD4+, CD8+, or CD8+CD57+ T cells (not recorded which) from PBMCs. These receptors were collected from a human donor in good health, serving as a control.

This clonotype has a single count. The chain recombines TRBV10-3 with TRBJ1-1; a possible D gene is TRBD1 (5 bases). The V gene lost 6 bases and the J gene lost 1 base, with 9 bases spanning the gap. The germline V gene encodes CDR1 ENHRY and CDR2 SYGVKD. The CDR3 runs 13 residues. The chain's CDR3 is CAISPGTNTEAFF. The CDR3 DNA reads as TGTGCCATCAGCCCAGGGACGAACACTGAAGCTTTCTTT.

This clonotype was picked up many times. The chain couples TRBV10-3 to TRBJ2-7; no clear D. There are 12 residues in the CDR3. The germline V gene encodes CDR1 ENHRY and CDR2 SYGVKD. Between the trimmed V and J ends, which lost 7 bases and 6 bases, there was a span of 13 bases. CDR3 in amino acids: CAIKTGLGEQYF. DNA of the CDR3: TGTGCCATCAAAACTGGCTTAGGCGAGCAGTACTTC.

This clonotype was seen many times. The rearrangement links TRBV20-1 to TRBJ1-1; TRBD1 is a possible D gene (6 bases). V lost 3 bases and J 7 bases, leaving 12 bases between the germline ends. Germline assignment: CDR1 DFQATT and CDR2 SNEGSKA (reference sequence). The CDR3 is made up of 12 amino acids. The CDR3 DNA sequence: TGCAGTGCTAGCGCAGGGGATGTTGAAGCTTTCTTT. Its translation: CSASAGDVEAFF.

V usage is TRBV4-1 and J usage is TRBJ1-1, with 7 positions matching TRBD1. CDR1 and CDR2 (germline): MGHRA, YSYEKL. The junction had 15 bases not matched to a gene; V was cut back by 2 bases and J by 6 bases. The CDR3 spans 17 residues. CDR3 DNA: TGCGCCAGCAGCCAATATCAAAACCTACAGGGGCGGGCTGAAGCTTTCTTT. Translated, it gives CASSQYQNLQGRAEAFF.

This chain joins TRBV15 and TRBJ2-7, with D maybe TRBD2 (7 bases). The CDR3 covers 15 residues. V dropped 0 bases and J dropped 3 bases, with 12 bases sitting between them. Germline V lookup: CDR1 LNHNV, CDR2 YYDKDF (reference sequence). CDR3: CATSRERGGSYEQYF. The CDR3 DNA follows: TGTGCCACCAGCAGAGAGAGGGGGGGCAGCTACGAGCAGTACTTC.

The genes are TRBV27 and TRBJ2-1, with TRBD2 identical over 7 bases. Germline V gene data show CDR1 as MNHEY and CDR2 as SMNVEV (reference sequence). The CDR3 is 13 amino acids. V lost 6 bases and J lost 9; bases outside the gene matches: 8. The CDR3 protein is CASRPHSGIEQFF. The CDR3 DNA reads as TGTGCCAGCAGGCCACACAGCGGGATTGAGCAGTTCTTC.

V gene TRBV2 combines with J gene TRBJ2-7; D perhaps matches TRBD2 (6 bases). Trimming left V 10 bases short and J 6 bases short, with 16 bases between. The germline V gene encodes CDR1 SNHLY and CDR2 FYNNEI. The CDR3 loop spans 12 amino acids. The DNA for the CDR3 is TGTGCCACCACGTACCGGGGACTCGAGCAGTACTTC. Encoded protein: CATTYRGLEQYF. Full variable domain (outside the CDR3, taken from reference TRBV2 and TRBJ2-7): EPEVTQTPSHQVTQMGQEVILRCVPISNHLYFYWYRQILGQKVEFLVSFYNNEISEKSEIFDDQFSVERPDGSNFTLKIRSTKLEDSAMYFCATTYRGLEQYFGPGTRLTVT.

This clonotype was seen many times. The rearrangement uses TRBV7-9 and TRBJ1-2; the D gene is possibly TRBD1 (5 bases). The length of the CDR3 is 15 residues. Germline CDR1 and CDR2: SEHNR and FQNEAQ (reference sequence). V was trimmed by 2 bases and J by 5 bases, leaving 15 bases between them. The DNA of the CDR3 is TGTGCCAGCAGCTTAAGGGACCCGCCCATATATGGCTACACCTTC. Translation: CASSLRDPPIYGYTF.

This clonotype was recorded at least ten times. The chain is built from TRBV7-9 and TRBJ1-2; TRBD1 aligns across 8 bases. Per germline, CDR1 SEHNR and CDR2 FQNEAQ (reference sequence). There are 15 residues in the CDR3. The V and J ends lost 6 bases and 4 bases, in that order; junction bases with no gene match: 10. For the CDR3, the DNA is TGTGCCAGCAGACCACAAGGACAGGGAACCTATGGCTACACCTTC. This translates into CASRPQGQGTYGYTF.

The CDR3 nucleotides are TGTGCCATCAGTGAGTCCGAGGGCACTGAAGCTTTCTTT. Its translation is CAISESEGTEAFF. The V gene is TRBV10-3, the J gene TRBJ1-1; D ambiguous. V lost 0 bases and J 4 bases, leaving 6 bases between the germline ends. The CDR3 length is 13 residues. The germline V gene encodes CDR1 ENHRY and CDR2 SYGVKD.

About this clonotype: The conserved final phenylalanine or tryptophan is absent from the CDR3, which likely points to a read error. V and J are TRBV10-3 and TRBJ1-2; D is undetermined. Trimming took off 5 bases at V and 4 bases at J, with 11 bases between the two ends. CDR1 is ENHRY and CDR2 is SYGVKD in the germline V gene. CDR3 length: 13 amino acids. The CDR3 DNA is TGTGCCATCAGTCTTGGTGGGCCCTATGGCTACACCTCC. Encoded protein: CAISLGGPYGYTS.

The chain couples TRBV9 to TRBJ2-1; no clear D gene. The germline V gene encodes CDR1 SGDLS and CDR2 YYNGEE. The CDR3 extends over 15 amino acids. Trimming took 3 bases from V and 0 from J, leaving 10 bases between them. CDR3 amino acids: CASSAGRSSYNEQFF. CDR3 DNA: TGTGCCAGCAGCGCCGGACGGAGCTCCTACAATGAGCAGTTCTTC.

V usage is TRBV25-1 and J usage is TRBJ2-1; no clear D gene. Trimming stripped 5 bases from V and 3 bases from J, with 20 bases between. There are 17 residues in the CDR3. Germline V gene sequence: CDR1 MGHDK, CDR2 SYGVNS. The CDR3 bases are TGTGCCAGCAGTCCTTTGGGCCACCGGGCTGGCTACAATGAGCAGTTCTTC. The encoded protein is CASSPLGHRAGYNEQFF.

The chain employs TRBV28 and TRBJ2-7; 9 nucleotides align to TRBD2. Germline V gives CDR1 MDHEN, CDR2 SYDVKM. The V and J ends lost 8 bases and 0 bases, in that order; junction bases with no gene match: 8. This CDR3 has 15 amino acids. The CDR3 nucleotides are TGTGCCAGCGTACCTAGCGGGGAGAGCTCCTACGAGCAGTACTTC. The encoded protein is CASVPSGESSYEQYF.

Points on this clonotype: Germline and junction disagree at one end, which may indicate a read error. CDR3 loop: CASSPESGLAGAHEQCF. CDR3 DNA sequence: TGTGCCAGCTCACCAGAGTCGGGACTAGCGGGAGCCCACGAGCAGTGCTTC. The chain recombines TRBV9 with TRBJ2-7; TRBD2 aligns across 14 bases. Germline CDR1 is SGDLS and CDR2 is YYNGEE. The CDR3 contains 17 residues.

This clonotype was counted ten times or more. The chain uses TRBV12-3 or TRBV12-4 and TRBJ2-7; D is undetermined. The CDR3 loop spans 13 amino acids. V was cut by 2 bases and J by 6 bases, with 11 bases left in between. This CDR3 is CASSLKWLAEQYF. CDR3 DNA sequence: TGTGCCAGCAGTTTAAAGTGGTTGGCCGAGCAGTACTTC.

This clonotype was observed a few times. J is TRBJ2-1 and V is TRBV11-1; 8 nucleotides match TRBD2. Germline-derived CDR1 and CDR2 are SGHAT and FQDESV (reference sequence). Trimming removed 5 bases from V and 8 bases from J; junction bases left unmatched: 11. This CDR3 contains 15 residues. CDR3 sequence: CASSRGTSSFHEQFF. Here the CDR3 DNA reads TGTGCCAGCAGCCGGGGGACTAGTTCTTTCCATGAGCAGTTCTTC.

In this sample, this clonotype turned up many times. The V gene is TRBV10-3, the J gene TRBJ2-3; D gene uncertain. V was clipped by 8 bases and J by 6 bases, with 9 bases between them. Per germline, CDR1 ENHRY and CDR2 SYGVKD. The CDR3 spans 11 residues. DNA for the CDR3: TGTGCCATCTCAGAGAGGGATACGCAGTATTTT. It specifies CAISERDTQYF.

V usage is TRBV5-1 and J usage is TRBJ1-1, with D possibly matching TRBD1 (5 bases). In germline, CDR1 is SGHRS, CDR2 YFSETQ. Between the trimmed V and J ends, which lost 9 bases and 4 bases, there was a span of 19 bases. The CDR3 is made up of 14 amino acids. CDR3 DNA: TGCGCCACCTCACCCCTGGGGGGACTCACTGAAGCTTTCTTT. Its protein is CATSPLGGLTEAFF.

The J gene is TRBJ1-4, the V gene TRBV6-5; D remains ambiguous. CDR3 length: 15 residues. The germline V gene has CDR1 MNHEY and CDR2 SVGAGI. Trimming removed 3 bases from V and 0 bases from J, with 8 bases in between. The CDR3 reads CASSYWGATNEKLFF. CDR3 DNA: TGTGCCAGCAGTTATTGGGGAGCAACTAATGAAAAACTGTTTTTT.

The V gene is TRBV20-1, the J gene TRBJ2-5; no clear D gene. Looked up from germline, CDR1 is DFQATT and CDR2 is SNEGSKA (reference sequence). V was trimmed by 1 base and J by 5 bases, leaving 14 bases between them. The CDR3 contains 14 residues. The CDR3 region is CSARVPSVRETQYF. The DNA of the CDR3 is TGCAGTGCTAGAGTTCCCAGCGTAAGGGAGACCCAGTACTTC.

This clonotype has a handful of counts. The V call is TRBV27, the J call TRBJ1-2; D is possibly TRBD1 (6 bases). The CDR3 is 15 residues long. Germline V CDR1 and CDR2: MNHEY, SMNVEV (reference sequence). V was cut by 1 base and J by 5 bases, with 14 bases left in between. CDR3 in amino acids: CASSLYRAGFYGYTF. The CDR3, as DNA: TGTGCCAGCAGTTTATACAGGGCGGGATTTTATGGCTACACCTTC.

The genes are TRBV5-1 and TRBJ1-2; maybe TRBD1 (5 bases). Germline V lookup: CDR1 SGHRS, CDR2 YFSETQ. This CDR3 contains 14 residues. V dropped 4 bases and J dropped 0 bases, with 10 bases sitting between them. CDR3 DNA: TGCGCCAGCAGCGGAACCAGGGCTAACTATGGCTACACCTTC. It codes for CASSGTRANYGYTF.

The chain carries TRBV28 and TRBJ2-7; D could derive from TRBD1 or TRBD2 (6 bases each). Germline loops: CDR1 MDHEN, CDR2 SYDVKM. V lost 0 bases and J 3 bases, leaving 18 bases between the germline ends. The CDR3 runs 17 residues. This CDR3 reads CASSLWGAAEGIYEQYF. The CDR3 DNA reads as TGTGCCAGCAGTTTATGGGGGGCCGCGGAGGGGATCTACGAGCAGTACTTC.

This clonotype was recorded at least ten times. V usage is TRBV19 and J usage is TRBJ1-4; D call uncertain. The V gene lost 1 base and the J gene lost 4 bases, with 7 bases spanning the gap. This CDR3 region has 14 residues. Looked up from germline, CDR1 is LNHDA and CDR2 is SQIVND (reference sequence). The CDR3 DNA follows: TGTGCCAGTAGTATAGTCCGGCGTAATGAAAAACTGTTTTTT. Protein product: CASSIVRRNEKLFF. Complete variable domain (other parts from reference TRBV19 and TRBJ1-4): DGGITQSPKYLFRKEGQNVTLSCEQNLNHDAMYWYRQDPGQGLRLIYYSQIVNDFQKGDIAEGYSVSREKKESFPLTVTSAQKNPTAFYLCASSIVRRNEKLFFGSGTQLSVL.

Ten or more counts support this clonotype. The CDR3 DNA reads as TGTGCCAGCAGCCATAGGACCTATGGCTACACCTTC. It specifies CASSHRTYGYTF. The rearrangement links TRBV3-1 to TRBJ1-2; D gene ambiguous. V was cut by 3 bases and J by 4 bases, with 6 bases left in between. The CDR3 is 12 amino acids. The germline gives CDR1 LGHDT, CDR2 YNNKEL (reference sequence).

This clonotype came up a few times. This chain connects TRBV5-4 to TRBJ2-5; 7 bases align to TRBD2. The CDR3 has 14 amino acids. Looked up from germline, CDR1 is SGHNT and CDR2 is YYREEE (reference sequence). J gave up 4 bases and V 0 bases, and 3 bases lay outside the gene matches. The CDR3 bases are TGTGCCAGCAGCTTGGATTCTAGCGGAGAGACCCAGTACTTC. It is translated as CASSLDSSGETQYF.

The table lists this clonotype with many counts. The chain is built from TRBV2 and TRBJ2-3, with D possibly being TRBD2 (7 bases). Per germline, CDR1 SNHLY and CDR2 FYNNEI. V dropped 8 bases and J dropped 4 bases, with 16 bases sitting between them. This CDR3 has 14 amino acids. For the CDR3, the DNA is TGTGCCAGCTTGGGGGGGACAATCGCAGATACGCAGTATTTT. Amino acid sequence: CASLGGTIADTQYF.

This clonotype appeared once. The chain employs TRBV2 and TRBJ2-5; tentative D call: TRBD2 (7 bases). CDR1 is SNHLY and CDR2 is FYNNEI in the germline V gene. V was trimmed by 4 bases and J by 5 bases, leaving 14 bases between them. The CDR3 has 14 residues. CDR3 sequence (DNA): TGTGCCAGCAGTGGTGTAAGGGGGGGCGAGACCCAGTACTTC. Translated: CASSGVRGGETQYF.

In its sample, this clonotype was seen once. The gene calls are TRBV12-3 or TRBV12-4 and TRBJ1-1; 8 positions agree with TRBD1. Losses at the gene ends were 3 bases for V and 10 bases for J; bases not matched to a gene: 10. The CDR3 spans 14 residues. This CDR3 reads CASSFDRGAGVAFF. CDR3 coding DNA: TGTGCCAGCAGTTTCGACAGGGGCGCAGGGGTAGCTTTCTTT.